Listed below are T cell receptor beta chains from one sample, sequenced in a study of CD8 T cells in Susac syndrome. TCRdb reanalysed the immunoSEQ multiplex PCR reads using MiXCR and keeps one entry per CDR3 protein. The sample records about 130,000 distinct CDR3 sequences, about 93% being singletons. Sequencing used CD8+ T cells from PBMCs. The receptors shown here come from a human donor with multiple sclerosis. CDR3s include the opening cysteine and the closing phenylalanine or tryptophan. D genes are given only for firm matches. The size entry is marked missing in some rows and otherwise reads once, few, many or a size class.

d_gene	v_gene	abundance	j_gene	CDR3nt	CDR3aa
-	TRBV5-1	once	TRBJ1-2	TGCGCCAGCAGCTTGGAAGCGGGGAGAGGAGGCTACACCTTC	CASSLEAGRGGYTF
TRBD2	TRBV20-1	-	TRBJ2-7	TGCAGTGCTACCCCCGGCAGCGGGAGGTACGAGCAGTACTTC	CSATPGSGRYEQYF
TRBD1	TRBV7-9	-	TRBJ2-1	TGTGCCAGCAGCTGGGACAGGGTCTCCTACAATGAGCAGTTCTTC	CASSWDRVSYNEQFF
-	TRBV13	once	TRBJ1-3	TGTGCCAGCAGCGCAAACGGAAACACCATATATTTT	CASSANGNTIYF
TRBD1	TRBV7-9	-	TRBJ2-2	TGTGCCAGCAGACCCGGGACAGCAATCACCGGGGAGCTGTTTTTT	CASRPGTAITGELFF
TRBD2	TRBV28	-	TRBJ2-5	TGTGCCAGCAGTTTTGGACTAGCGGGATCAGAGACCCAGTACTTC	CASSFGLAGSETQYF
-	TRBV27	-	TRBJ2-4	TGTGCCAGCAGTCCCTCGGGTGACATTCAGTACTTC	CASSPSGDIQYF
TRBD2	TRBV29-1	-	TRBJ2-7	TGCAGCGTTGAAGCTAGCGGGCCTCACGAGCAGTACTTC	CSVEASGPHEQYF
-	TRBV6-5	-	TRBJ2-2	TGTGCCAGCAGTTCCAGACAGAGCACCGGGGAGCTGTTTTTT	CASSSRQSTGELFF
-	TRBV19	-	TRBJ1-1	TGTGCCAGTAAGCCGAGTTGGGCGGACACTGAAGCTTTCTTT	CASKPSWADTEAFF
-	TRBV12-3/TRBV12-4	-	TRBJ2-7	TGTGCCAGCAGTTTCATGAGTTTCTACGAGCAGTACTTC	CASSFMSFYEQYF
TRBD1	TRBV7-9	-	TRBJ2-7	TGTGCCAGCAGCTTAGGGACAGGCGACGAGCAGTACTTC	CASSLGTGDEQYF
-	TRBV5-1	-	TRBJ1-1	TGCGCCAGCAGCTTGGCACCCGGTGGTAACACTGAAGCTTTCTTT	CASSLAPGGNTEAFF
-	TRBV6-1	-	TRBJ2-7	TGTGCCAGCAGTGAGGGCACCACTTTATCTTACGAGCAGTACTTC	CASSEGTTLSYEQYF
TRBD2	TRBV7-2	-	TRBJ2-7	TGTGCCAGCAGCTTTAGCGGGAGGGAACGCGAGCAGTACTTC	CASSFSGREREQYF
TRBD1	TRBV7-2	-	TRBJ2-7	TGTGCCAGCAGCATCGGACAGGGGTTCTACGAGCAGTACTTC	CASSIGQGFYEQYF